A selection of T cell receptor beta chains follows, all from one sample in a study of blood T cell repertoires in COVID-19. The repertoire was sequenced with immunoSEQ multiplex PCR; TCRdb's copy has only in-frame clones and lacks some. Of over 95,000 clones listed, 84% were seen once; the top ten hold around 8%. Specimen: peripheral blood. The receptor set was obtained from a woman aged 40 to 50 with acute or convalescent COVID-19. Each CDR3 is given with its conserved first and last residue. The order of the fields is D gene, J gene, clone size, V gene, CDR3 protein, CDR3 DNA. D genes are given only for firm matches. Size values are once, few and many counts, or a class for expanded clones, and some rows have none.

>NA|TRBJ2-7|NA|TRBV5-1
CASSFEGGSGFYEQYF
TGCGCCAGCAGCTTTGAAGGGGGAAGCGGCTTCTACGAGCAGTACTTC
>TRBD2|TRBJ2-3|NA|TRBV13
CASSLDPGAGADTQYF
TGTGCCAGCAGCCTAGATCCCGGAGCGGGGGCTGATACGCAGTATTTT
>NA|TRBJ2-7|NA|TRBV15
CATSRDIAYEQYF
TGTGCCACCAGCAGAGATATCGCCTACGAGCAGTACTTC
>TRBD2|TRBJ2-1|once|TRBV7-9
CASSVGLAGGRVDEQFF
TGTGCCAGCAGCGTGGGTTTAGCGGGGGGGCGTGTGGATGAGCAGTTCTTC
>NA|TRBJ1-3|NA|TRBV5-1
CASSLAGRLTPGNTIYF
TGCGCCAGCAGCTTGGCCGGGAGGCTTACCCCTGGAAACACCATATATTTT
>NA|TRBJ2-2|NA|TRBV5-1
CASSLGGTPANTGELFF
TGCGCCAGCAGCTTGGGGGGGACACCCGCGAACACCGGGGAGCTGTTTTTT
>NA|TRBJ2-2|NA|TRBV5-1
CASSLFSGVGGELFF
TGCGCCAGCAGCTTGTTTTCGGGGGTCGGCGGGGAGCTGTTTTTT
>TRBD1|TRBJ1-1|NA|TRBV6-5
CASIRGTGLNTEAFF
TGTGCCAGCATCCGCGGGACAGGCTTGAACACTGAAGCTTTCTTT
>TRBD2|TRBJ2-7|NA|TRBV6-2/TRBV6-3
CASSKTSGGPYEQYF
TGTGCCAGCAGTAAAACTAGCGGGGGACCGTACGAGCAGTACTTC
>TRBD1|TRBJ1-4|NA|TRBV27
CASSVQGAPTNEKLFF
TGTGCCAGCAGTGTCCAGGGGGCGCCAACTAATGAAAAACTGTTTTTT
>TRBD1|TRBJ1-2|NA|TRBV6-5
CASRNRGRGDGYTF
TGTGCCAGCAGAAACAGGGGACGGGGAGATGGCTACACCTTC
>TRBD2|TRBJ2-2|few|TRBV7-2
CASTFGLGRTGELFF
TGTGCCAGCACCTTCGGACTAGGTCGGACCGGGGAGCTGTTTTTT
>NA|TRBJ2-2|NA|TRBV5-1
CASSLAVATGITGELFF
TGCGCCAGCAGCTTGGCAGTAGCGACAGGAATAACCGGGGAGCTGTTTTTT
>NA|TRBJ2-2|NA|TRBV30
CAWSPWSGLLTGELFF
TGTGCCTGGAGCCCGTGGTCAGGGTTGTTGACCGGGGAGCTGTTTTTT
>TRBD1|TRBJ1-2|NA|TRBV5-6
CASKRTGENGYTF
TGTGCCAGCAAGCGGACAGGGGAGAATGGCTACACCTTC
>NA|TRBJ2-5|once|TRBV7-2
CASSSQETQYF
TGTGCCAGCAGCTCTCAAGAGACCCAGTACTTC
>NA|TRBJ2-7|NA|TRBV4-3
CASSQEGLNFYEQYF
TGCGCCAGCAGCCAAGAGGGACTGAATTTCTACGAGCAGTACTTC
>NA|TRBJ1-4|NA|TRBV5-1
CASSLVGQINEKLFF
TGCGCCAGCAGCTTGGTAGGACAGATAAATGAAAAACTGTTTTTT
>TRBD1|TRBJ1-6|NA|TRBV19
CASRGITGDNSPLHF
TGTGCCAGTAGGGGCATTACAGGGGATAATTCACCCCTCCACTTT
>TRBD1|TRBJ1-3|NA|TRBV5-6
CASSLFPDRGSGNTIYF
TGTGCCAGCAGCTTGTTCCCCGACAGGGGCTCTGGAAACACCATATATTTT
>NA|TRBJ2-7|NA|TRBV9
CASSAPNQSGTYEQYF
TGTGCCAGCAGCGCCCCAAACCAAAGCGGCACCTACGAGCAGTACTTC
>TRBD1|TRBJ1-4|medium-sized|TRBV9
CASSPDGQAGEKLFF
TGTGCCAGCAGCCCCGATGGACAGGCGGGCGAAAAACTGTTTTTT
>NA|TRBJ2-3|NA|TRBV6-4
CASGRGDTQYF
TGTGCCAGCGGAAGGGGAGATACGCAGTATTTT
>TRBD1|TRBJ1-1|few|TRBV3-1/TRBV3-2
CASSQGTGNTEAFF
TGTGCCAGCAGCCAAGGGACAGGGAACACTGAAGCTTTCTTT
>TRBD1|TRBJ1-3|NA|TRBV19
CASSDRGIGNTIYF
TGTGCCAGTAGTGACAGGGGGATCGGAAACACCATATATTTT
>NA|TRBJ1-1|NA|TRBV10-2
CASSEVLGENTEAFF
TGCGCCAGCAGTGAGGTTCTAGGGGAGAACACTGAAGCTTTCTTT
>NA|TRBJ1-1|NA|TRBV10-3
CAISANPGESQGRAEAFF
TGTGCCATCAGTGCAAACCCTGGGGAATCCCAGGGGAGGGCTGAAGCTTTCTTT
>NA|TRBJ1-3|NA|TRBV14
CASSHRGGGNTIYF
TGTGCCAGCAGCCACAGGGGTGGTGGAAACACCATATATTTT
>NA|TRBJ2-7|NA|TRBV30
CAWSQGAEQYF
TGTGCCTGGAGCCAAGGGGCCGAGCAGTACTTC
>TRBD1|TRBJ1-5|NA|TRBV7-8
CASSLPGQGGNQPQHF
TGTGCCAGCAGCTTGCCGGGACAGGGGGGCAATCAGCCCCAGCATTTT
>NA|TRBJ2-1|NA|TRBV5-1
CASSLGGVEDEQFF
TGCGCCAGCAGCTTAGGGGGGGTGGAAGATGAGCAGTTCTTC
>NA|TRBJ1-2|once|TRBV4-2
CASSQRGDGYTF
TGTGCCAGCAGCCAACGCGGGGACGGCTACACCTTC
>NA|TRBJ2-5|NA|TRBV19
CASSLTTRGGTQETQYF
TGTGCCAGTAGCCTCACAACCAGGGGCGGAACCCAAGAGACCCAGTACTTC
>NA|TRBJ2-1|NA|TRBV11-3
CASSPPRPNEQFF
TGTGCCAGCAGCCCCCCCAGGCCCAATGAGCAGTTCTTC
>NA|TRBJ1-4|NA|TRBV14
CASSLQIFNEKLFF
TGTGCCAGCAGCTTACAGATATTTAATGAAAAACTGTTTTTT
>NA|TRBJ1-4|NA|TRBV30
CAWSDRQVDEKLFF
TGTGCCTGGAGTGACCGACAGGTCGATGAAAAACTGTTTTTT